This T cell receptor (beta chain) was observed in a study of blood T cell repertoires in COVID-19. Study-level background: Samples came from the United States, Italy and Spain, spanning acute and convalescent COVID-19. In each case, the material was cDNA or gDNA derived from T cells, B-cell-depleted T cells, or PBMCs.

V dropped 4 bases and J dropped 0 bases, with 15 bases sitting between them. CDR1 is MNHEY and CDR2 is SVGAGI in the germline V gene. This CDR3 has 16 residues. Study processing details: Amplification of reference gene primers was used by the study to estimate nucleated cell counts. The repertoire was sequenced with immunoSEQ multiplex PCR; TCRdb's copy has only in-frame clones and lacks some. V, J and clone size reflect that table, while D and trimming were determined from the DNA. This table holds about 150,000 clones, about 79% found once. The gene calls are TRBV6-5 and TRBJ2-5, with a weak D call TRBD2 (6 bases). Sequencing was done on a sample of peripheral blood. The receptor's source is a woman between 50 and 59 years old with acute or convalescent COVID-19. CDR3 in DNA: TGTGCCAGCAGTTCCCCGGGACTCCGGTACCAAGAGACCCAGTACTTC. It specifies CASSSPGLRYQETQYF.